One sample yielded the 11 T cell receptor beta chains listed below, sequenced in a study of CD8+CD57+ T cells in acquired aplastic anemia (dated by TCRdb to 2017 to 2018). Sequencing took place on an Illumina HiSeq 2000. Profiling of TCR beta VDJ combinations and CDR3 sequences used genomic DNA as the template. TCRdb's own reprocessing of the public reads used fastp at Q25 and MiXCR and kept productive beta chains. Every CDR3 protein is listed once, alongside the most common genes and DNA of its rows. Counted in this sample were 160,000 or so distinct CDR3 sequences; roughly half of them appeared once. 3.2% of the sample rests with the top ten. Patients chosen for sequencing had shown expansion of CD8+CD57+ cells by flow cytometry. The sequenced material came from sorted CD4+, CD8+, or CD8+CD57+ T cells (not recorded which) from PBMCs. Receptors originate from a human donor with aplastic anemia.

This clonotype was counted only a few times. The J gene is TRBJ1-6, the V gene TRBV10-3, with 7 bases aligning to TRBD1. The junction had 10 bases not matched to a gene; V was cut back by 1 base and J by 4 bases. The V gene's germline CDR1 is ENHRY and CDR2 SYGVKD. The CDR3 consists of 18 residues. In DNA form, the CDR3 reads TGTGCCATCAGTGAGTTGGGGGGGACAGCGAGTTATAATTCACCCCTCCACTTT. This codes for CAISELGGTASYNSPLHF.

The rearrangement links TRBV5-4 to TRBJ1-2, with 11 positions matching TRBD1. Germline values: CDR1 SGHNT, CDR2 YYREEE (reference sequence). This CDR3 is built from 16 residues. V shed 6 bases and J 2 bases; nucleotides not matched to a gene: 9. The CDR3 is CASTPGTGGLNYGYTF. As DNA, the CDR3 is TGTGCCAGCACCCCCGGGACAGGGGGACTAAACTATGGCTACACCTTC.

The V gene is TRBV29-1, the J gene TRBJ2-1; 7 bases are a match to TRBD1. The CDR3 spans 14 residues. The ends lost 1 base at V and 4 bases at J; junction bases unmatched: 4. CDR1 SQVTM and CDR2 ANQGSEA come from the germline V gene. The DNA for the CDR3 is TGCAGCGTTGAAGGGACAGGAGTATACAATGAGCAGTTCTTC. This translates into CSVEGTGVYNEQFF.

This clonotype appeared many times. The V call is TRBV5-4, the J call TRBJ2-7; possible D gene TRBD1, 5 bases. The germline V and J ends were trimmed by 0 bases and 4 bases, with 11 bases remaining between them. Germline V gives CDR1 SGHNT, CDR2 YYREEE (reference sequence). The CDR3 sequence is 14 residues long. CDR3 region: CASSLDRREYEQYF. DNA for the CDR3: TGTGCCAGCAGCTTGGACAGGCGAGAGTACGAGCAGTACTTC.

The rearrangement uses TRBV7-9 and TRBJ1-2; 9 nucleotides agree with TRBD1. Germline V gives CDR1 SEHNR, CDR2 FQNEAQ (reference sequence). This CDR3 spans 13 amino acids. The V and J ends lost 5 bases and 4 bases, in that order; junction bases with no gene match: 2. The CDR3 loop is CASSMDRGYGYTF. The CDR3 DNA sequence: TGTGCCAGCAGCATGGACAGGGGCTATGGCTACACCTTC.

The chain recombines TRBV25-1 with TRBJ2-7, with D perhaps matching TRBD1 (5 bases). The CDR3 totals 12 residues. Trimming pared 6 bases from V and 3 bases from J, leaving 9 bases between. CDR1 is MGHDK and CDR2 is SYGVNS in the germline V gene. The CDR3 nucleotides read TGTGCCAGCAGCGACAGTGGCTACGAGCAGTACTTC. It codes for CASSDSGYEQYF.

V is TRBV10-1 and J is TRBJ1-2; a possible D gene is TRBD1 (6 bases). CDR3 length: 12 residues. The germline gives CDR1 WNHNN, CDR2 SYGVQD (reference sequence). Trimming shortened V by 4 bases and J by 6 bases, and 9 bases separated the two germline ends. The CDR3 DNA sequence: TGCGCCAGCAGTGGGCCAGGGGATGGCTACACCTTC. Its translation: CASSGPGDGYTF.

The chain has TRBV9 and TRBJ2-5, with 11 nucleotides matching TRBD2. This CDR3 is 17 amino acids long. V lost 0 bases, J lost 1 base, and 5 bases stayed unmatched. The germline V gene encodes CDR1 SGDLS and CDR2 YYNGEE. The CDR3 reads CASSVVTSGAFQETQYF. In DNA form, the CDR3 reads TGTGCCAGCAGCGTAGTGACTAGCGGGGCCTTCCAAGAGACCCAGTACTTC. The variable domain in full, with the rest retrieved from reference TRBV9 and TRBJ2-5, is DSGVTQTPKHLITATGQRVTLRCSPRSGDLSVYWYQQSLDQGLQFLIQYYNGEERAKGNILERFSAQQFPDLHSELNLSSLELGDSALYFCASSVVTSGAFQETQYFGPGTRLLVL.

This chain joins TRBV24-1 and TRBJ2-1, with TRBD1 identical over 7 bases. CDR3 length: 14 amino acids. V shed 7 bases and J 5 bases; nucleotides not matched to a gene: 7. Germline assignment: CDR1 KGHDR and CDR2 SFDVKD. The CDR3 spells CATSAAGGNNEQFF. The CDR3 DNA sequence: TGTGCCACCAGCGCAGCAGGGGGTAACAATGAGCAGTTCTTC.

The chain links TRBV20-1 to TRBJ2-5, with D maybe TRBD2 (5 bases). V was clipped by 0 bases and J by 1 base, with 12 bases between them. The CDR3 totals 15 residues. Germline V gives CDR1 DFQATT, CDR2 SNEGSKA (reference sequence). CDR3 DNA: TGCAGTGCTAGAGATCTGAGGAGGAGCCAAGAGACCCAGTACTTC. It encodes CSARDLRRSQETQYF.

V is TRBV20-1 and J is TRBJ1-4; tentative D call: TRBD1 (6 bases). The CDR3 runs 12 residues. Trimming left V 6 bases short and J 12 bases short, with 17 bases between. From germline, CDR1 is DFQATT and CDR2 SNEGSKA (reference sequence). CDR3 protein: CSAAGGREELFF. CDR3 nucleotide sequence: TGCAGTGCAGCCGGGGGGCGTGAGGAACTGTTTTTT.